Listed below are T cell receptor beta chains from one sample, sequenced in a study of blood T cell repertoires in COVID-19. Clones were read by immunoSEQ multiplex PCR, and TCRdb kept only the in-frame ones, dropping some. The sample includes about 25,000 clones, approximately 84% of them seen just once. Sequences were obtained from peripheral blood. The source of these receptors is a man aged 50-60 years with active or convalescent COVID-19. CDR3s include the opening cysteine and the closing phenylalanine or tryptophan. The D gene is left open where the match is weak. Only part of the rows carry a size: once, few, many, or a class if the clone is expanded.

j_gene | d_gene | v_gene | abundance | CDR3aa | CDR3nt
TRBJ2-3 | NA | TRBV3-1/TRBV3-2 | NA | CASSRRRGPTDTQYF | TGTGCCAGCAGCCGGAGGAGGGGACCCACAGATACGCAGTATTTT
TRBJ1-6 | NA | TRBV6-1 | once | CASSVRGGVGSPLHF | TGTGCCAGCAGTGTAAGAGGAGGGGTCGGTTCACCCCTCCACTTT
TRBJ1-2 | TRBD1 | TRBV29-1 | NA | CSVTGQGGDGYTF | TGCAGCGTAACGGGACAGGGAGGAGATGGCTACACCTTC
TRBJ1-1 | NA | TRBV6-6 | few | CASSYSGRNTEAFF | TGTGCCAGCAGTTACTCGGGGAGGAACACTGAAGCTTTCTTT
TRBJ2-2 | TRBD2 | TRBV7-9 | NA | CASSLQRGSTGELFF | TGTGCCAGCAGCTTACAGCGGGGGAGCACCGGGGAGCTGTTTTTT
TRBJ2-7 | TRBD1 | TRBV11-3 | few | CASSLGGQFTYEQYF | TGTGCCAGCAGCTTAGGGGGACAGTTTACCTACGAGCAGTACTTC
TRBJ1-4 | TRBD1 | TRBV5-1 | once | CASSTRGQGNEKLFF | TGCGCCAGCAGCACGAGGGGACAGGGTAATGAAAAACTGTTTTTT
TRBJ1-1 | NA | TRBV5-4 | NA | CASSLGGAEGREAFF | TGTGCCAGCAGCTTAGGAGGTGCGGAGGGGAGGGAAGCTTTCTTT
TRBJ2-5 | NA | TRBV19 | NA | CASSPLAGAETQYF | TGTGCCAGTAGCCCACTAGCCGGAGCGGAGACCCAGTACTTC
TRBJ1-3 | NA | TRBV10-1 | NA | CASTRTTSGNTIYF | TGCGCCAGCACCAGGACAACCTCTGGAAACACCATATATTTT
TRBJ1-2 | NA | TRBV4-1 | NA | CASRRGGGVEYGYTF | TGCGCCAGCCGCCGCGGGGGGGGCGTGGAGTATGGCTACACCTTC
TRBJ1-3 | NA | TRBV6-6 | NA | CASSYSITAGNTIYF | TGTGCCAGCAGTTACTCCATTACAGCTGGAAACACCATATATTTT
TRBJ2-1 | NA | TRBV21-1 | NA | CASSKEARLANAEQFF | TGTGCCAGCAGCAAAGAGGCGAGACTAGCGAACGCAGAGCAGTTCTTC
TRBJ2-5 | NA | TRBV11-3 | NA | CASSFTQLGETQYF | TGTGCCAGCAGCTTTACTCAGCTCGGGGAGACCCAGTACTTC
TRBJ2-1 | TRBD1 | TRBV5-1 | NA | CASSQGQSYNEQFF | TGCGCCAGCAGCCAGGGACAGTCCTACAATGAGCAGTTCTTC
TRBJ1-1 | NA | TRBV4-2 | NA | CASSRGQRTEAFF | TGTGCCAGCAGCCGGGGGCAACGGACTGAAGCTTTCTTT
TRBJ1-2 | TRBD1 | TRBV7-2 | medium-sized | CASSLSTGQGSYGYTF | TGTGCCAGCAGCTTGAGTACGGGACAGGGGTCCTATGGCTACACCTTC
TRBJ2-7 | NA | TRBV28 | NA | CASGPTRDF | TGTGCCAGCGGCCCCACCAGGGACTTC
TRBJ1-1 | NA | TRBV30 | NA | CARSTGRTEAFF | TGTGCCCGAAGTACAGGACGAACTGAAGCTTTCTTT
TRBJ2-1 | NA | TRBV5-1 | NA | CASTPPGGGSYNEQFF | TGCGCCAGCACCCCCCCAGGGGGAGGCTCCTACAATGAGCAGTTCTTC
TRBJ2-3 | NA | TRBV12-5 | NA | CASGLAIDTQYF | TGTGCTAGTGGTTTAGCTATAGATACGCAGTATTTT
TRBJ2-7 | NA | TRBV18 | NA | CASSPPGHFSYEQYF | TGTGCCAGCTCACCCCCGGGACATTTCTCCTACGAGCAGTACTTC
TRBJ1-2 | NA | TRBV9 | NA | CASSVAEGPPVYGYTF | TGTGCCAGCAGCGTAGCCGAGGGTCCACCGGTCTATGGCTACACCTTC
TRBJ2-7 | NA | TRBV30 | NA | CAWALSSQYEQYF | TGTGCCTGGGCCCTTTCGAGTCAATACGAGCAGTACTTC
TRBJ2-5 | TRBD1 | TRBV7-2 | NA | CASSRDRDEETQYF | TGTGCCAGCAGCCGCGACAGGGATGAAGAGACCCAGTACTTC
TRBJ1-1 | TRBD1 | TRBV5-4 | few | CASSTGMTGPTEAFF | TGTGCCAGCAGCACCGGAATGACAGGGCCCACTGAAGCTTTCTTT
TRBJ2-3 | TRBD2 | TRBV5-1 | once | CASSLGLAGRLGQYF | TGCGCCAGCAGCTTGGGACTAGCGGGAAGACTGGGGCAGTATTTT
TRBJ1-1 | NA | TRBV7-6 | NA | CASSLESAGTEAFF | TGTGCCAGCAGCTTAGAAAGCGCCGGGACTGAAGCTTTCTTT
TRBJ2-7 | NA | TRBV5-1 | few | CASSTLQGTYEQYF | TGCGCCAGCAGCACCTTACAGGGAACCTACGAGCAGTACTTC
TRBJ2-3 | NA | TRBV7-9 | once | CASSSEALLLTQYF | TGTGCCAGCAGCTCGGAAGCGTTGCTCCTTACGCAGTATTTT
TRBJ2-7 | NA | TRBV3-1/TRBV3-2 | NA | CASSHVGAAYEQYF | TGTGCCAGCAGCCACGTTGGGGCAGCCTACGAGCAGTACTTC
TRBJ2-2 | TRBD2 | TRBV5-4 | NA | CASSKSGTNTGELFF | TGTGCCAGCAGCAAAAGCGGGACGAACACCGGGGAGCTGTTTTTT
TRBJ1-2 | TRBD1 | TRBV20-1 | NA | CSASLDRHGYTF | TGCAGTGCTAGTTTGGACAGGCATGGCTACACCTTC
TRBJ2-7 | NA | TRBV25-1 | NA | CASSEWQGSSYEQYF | TGTGCCAGCAGTGAATGGCAGGGTTCTTCCTACGAGCAGTACTTC
TRBJ2-3 | TRBD2 | TRBV7-8 | NA | CASSHQGMWGLASTDTQYF | TGTGCCAGCAGCCACCAGGGCATGTGGGGACTAGCTTCGACAGATACGCAGTATTTT
TRBJ2-7 | TRBD1 | TRBV10-3 | NA | CAAGTGIKSEQYF | TGTGCCGCCGGGACAGGGATTAAAAGTGAGCAGTACTTC
TRBJ2-2 | NA | TRBV4-1 | NA | CASSHIGGTGELFF | TGCGCCAGCAGCCATATTGGCGGGACCGGGGAGCTGTTTTTT
TRBJ2-7 | TRBD1 | TRBV10-1 | NA | CASSLGTGLGYEQYF | TGCGCCAGCAGTCTCGGGACAGGCCTCGGGTACGAGCAGTACTTC
TRBJ1-2 | TRBD1 | TRBV9 | once | CASSLRDSLNGYTF | TGTGCCAGCAGCCTAAGGGACAGCCTTAATGGCTACACCTTC
TRBJ2-3 | NA | TRBV5-1 | NA | CASSLLVTRGQDTQYF | TGCGCCAGCAGCCTCCTTGTGACTAGAGGGCAAGATACGCAGTATTTT
TRBJ2-7 | TRBD2 | TRBV6-5 | NA | CASSPLRGGYEQYF | TGTGCCAGCAGTCCCCTCCGGGGGGGGTACGAGCAGTACTTC
TRBJ2-2 | TRBD2 | TRBV5-4 | NA | CASSSPWEGGTGELFF | TGTGCCAGCAGCTCTCCATGGGAGGGTGGAACCGGGGAGCTGTTTTTT
TRBJ1-1 | TRBD1 | TRBV7-9 | NA | CASSLESHRGEAFF | TGTGCCAGCAGCTTAGAATCCCACAGGGGTGAAGCTTTCTTT
TRBJ1-2 | NA | TRBV11-2 | NA | CASSTYRVEGYGYTF | TGTGCCAGCAGCACTTACAGGGTAGAGGGCTATGGCTACACCTTC
TRBJ2-1 | TRBD2 | TRBV11-3 | NA | CASSLVSSGYNEQFF | TGTGCCAGCAGCTTAGTTTCTAGCGGCTACAATGAGCAGTTCTTC
TRBJ2-5 | TRBD1 | TRBV11-2 | NA | CASSWGQGVGETQYF | TGTGCCAGCAGCTGGGGACAGGGGGTCGGAGAGACCCAGTACTTC
TRBJ2-1 | NA | TRBV4-1 | NA | CASSQAGQYNEQFF | TGCGCCAGCAGCCAAGCAGGACAGTACAATGAGCAGTTCTTC
TRBJ1-4 | NA | TRBV19 | NA | CASNRPNEKLFF | TGTGCCAGTAACAGGCCTAATGAAAAACTGTTTTTT
TRBJ1-4 | NA | TRBV5-1 | NA | CASSFSGEGVFF | TGCGCCAGCAGCTTTTCGGGAGAAGGGGTGTTTTTT
TRBJ2-7 | TRBD2 | TRBV2 | NA | CAGKTSQNSYEQYF | TGTGCCGGAAAGACTAGCCAAAACTCCTACGAGCAGTACTTC
TRBJ2-3 | NA | TRBV6-5 | NA | CASRGSSTDTQYF | TGTGCCAGCCGAGGTTCTAGCACAGATACGCAGTATTTT
TRBJ2-5 | TRBD2 | TRBV7-8 | NA | CASSGTSGSRETQYF | TGTGCCAGCAGCGGGACTAGCGGGAGTCGAGAGACCCAGTACTTC
TRBJ2-1 | TRBD2 | TRBV29-1 | large | CSVEGASGSYNEQFF | TGCAGCGTTGAGGGAGCTAGCGGGAGCTACAATGAGCAGTTCTTC
TRBJ2-7 | NA | TRBV9 | NA | CASSPSGLEQYF | TGTGCCAGCAGCCCATCGGGGTTGGAGCAGTACTTC
TRBJ2-1 | NA | TRBV12-5 | NA | CASGSRPLLDEQFF | TGTGCTAGTGGTTCCCGGCCCCTACTAGATGAGCAGTTCTTC
TRBJ2-2 | TRBD1 | TRBV19 | NA | CASKNRGLTGELFF | TGTGCCAGTAAGAACAGGGGGCTAACGGGGGAGCTGTTTTTT
TRBJ2-1 | TRBD2 | TRBV29-1 | NA | CSVDRQAGAYNEQFF | TGCAGCGTTGACCGCCAGGCGGGGGCCTACAATGAGCAGTTCTTC
TRBJ1-2 | TRBD1 | TRBV6-5 | NA | CASSYGGTGGGYTF | TGTGCCAGCAGTTACGGTGGGACAGGGGGAGGCTACACCTTC
TRBJ1-2 | TRBD1 | TRBV28 | NA | CASTSGTGEFGYTF | TGTGCCAGCACCTCCGGGACAGGGGAGTTTGGCTACACCTTC